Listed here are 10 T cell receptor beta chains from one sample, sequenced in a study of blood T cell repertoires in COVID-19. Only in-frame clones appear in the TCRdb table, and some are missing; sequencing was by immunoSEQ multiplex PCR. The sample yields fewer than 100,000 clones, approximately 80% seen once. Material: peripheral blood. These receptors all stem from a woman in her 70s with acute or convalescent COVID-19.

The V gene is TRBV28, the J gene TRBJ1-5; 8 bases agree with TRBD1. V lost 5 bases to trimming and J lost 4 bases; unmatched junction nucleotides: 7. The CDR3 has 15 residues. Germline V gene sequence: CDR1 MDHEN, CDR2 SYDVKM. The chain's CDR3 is CASSGPGGGNQPQHF. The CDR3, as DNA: TGTGCCAGCAGTGGCCCAGGGGGCGGAAATCAGCCCCAGCATTTT.

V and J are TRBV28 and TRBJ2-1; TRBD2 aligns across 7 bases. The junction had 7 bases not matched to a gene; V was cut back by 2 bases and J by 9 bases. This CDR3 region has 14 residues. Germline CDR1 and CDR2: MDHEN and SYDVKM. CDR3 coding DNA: TGTGCCAGCAGTTTAGCGGGGGAGGAGGGTGAGCAGTTCTTC. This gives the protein CASSLAGEEGEQFF.

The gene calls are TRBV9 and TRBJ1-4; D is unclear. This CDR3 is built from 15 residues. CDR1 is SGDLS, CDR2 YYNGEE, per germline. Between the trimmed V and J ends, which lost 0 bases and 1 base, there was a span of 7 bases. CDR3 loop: CASSVGGLTNEKLFF. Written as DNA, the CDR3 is TGTGCCAGCAGCGTAGGAGGGTTAACTAATGAAAAACTGTTTTTT.

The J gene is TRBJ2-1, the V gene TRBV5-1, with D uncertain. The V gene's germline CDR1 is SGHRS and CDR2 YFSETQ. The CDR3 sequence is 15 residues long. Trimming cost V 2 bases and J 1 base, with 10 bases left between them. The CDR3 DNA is TGCGCCAGCAGCTTAGATCTAGGATCCTACAATGAGCAGTTCTTC. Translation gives CASSLDLGSYNEQFF.

Written as DNA, the CDR3 is TGTGCCATCAGTGAGACAGGAATGACCTACGAGCAGTACTTC. It translates to CAISETGMTYEQYF. This chain connects TRBV10-3 to TRBJ2-7; TRBD1 is a possible D gene (5 bases). This CDR3 comprises 14 residues. Trimming cost V 2 bases and J 2 bases, with 10 bases left between them. Germline V gene data show CDR1 as ENHRY and CDR2 as SYGVKD.

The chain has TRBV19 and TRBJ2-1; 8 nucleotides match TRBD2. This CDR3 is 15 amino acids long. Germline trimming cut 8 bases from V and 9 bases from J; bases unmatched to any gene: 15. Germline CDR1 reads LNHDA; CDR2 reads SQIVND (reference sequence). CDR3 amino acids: CASSHPGGLSLEQFF. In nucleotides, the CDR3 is TGTGCCAGTTCACATCCGGGAGGGTTGTCACTTGAGCAGTTCTTC.

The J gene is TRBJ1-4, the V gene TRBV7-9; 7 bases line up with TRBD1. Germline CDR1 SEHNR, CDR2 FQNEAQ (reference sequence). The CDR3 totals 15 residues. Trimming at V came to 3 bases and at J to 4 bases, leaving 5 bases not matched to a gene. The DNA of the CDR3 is TGTGCCAGCAGCTTTTCCGGGACAGTTAATGAAAAACTGTTTTTT. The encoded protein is CASSFSGTVNEKLFF. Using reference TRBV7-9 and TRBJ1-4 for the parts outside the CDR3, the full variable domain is DTGVSQNPRHKITKRGQNVTFRCDPISEHNRLYWYRQTLGQGPEFLTYFQNEAQLEKSRLLSDRFSAERPKGSFSTLEIQRTEQGDSAMYLCASSFSGTVNEKLFFGSGTQLSVL.

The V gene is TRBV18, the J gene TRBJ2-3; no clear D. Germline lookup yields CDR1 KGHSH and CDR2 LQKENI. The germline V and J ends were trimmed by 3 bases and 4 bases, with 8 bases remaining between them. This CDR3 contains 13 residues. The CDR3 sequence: CASSPELADTQYF. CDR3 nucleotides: TGTGCCAGCTCACCCGAGTTGGCAGATACGCAGTATTTT.

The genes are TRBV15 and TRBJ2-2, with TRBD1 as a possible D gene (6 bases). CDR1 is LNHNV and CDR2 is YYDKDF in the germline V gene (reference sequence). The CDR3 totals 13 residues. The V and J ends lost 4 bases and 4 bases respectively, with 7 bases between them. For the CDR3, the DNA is TGTGCCACCAGCAAAGGGGGCACCGGGGAGCTGTTTTTT. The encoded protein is CATSKGGTGELFF.

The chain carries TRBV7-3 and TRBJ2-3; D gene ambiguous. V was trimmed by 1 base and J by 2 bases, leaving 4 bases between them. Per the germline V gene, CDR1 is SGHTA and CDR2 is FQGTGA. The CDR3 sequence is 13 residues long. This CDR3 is CASSLIHTDTQYF. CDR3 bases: TGTGCCAGCAGCTTAATCCACACAGATACGCAGTATTTT.